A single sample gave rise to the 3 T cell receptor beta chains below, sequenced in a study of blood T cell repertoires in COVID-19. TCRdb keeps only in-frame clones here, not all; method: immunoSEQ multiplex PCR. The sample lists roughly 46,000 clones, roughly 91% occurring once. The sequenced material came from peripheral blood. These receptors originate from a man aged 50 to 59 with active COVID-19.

The CDR3 DNA is TGTGCCAGCAGCCCGGTAGCGGGGAGTGGGCAGTATTTT. It translates to CASSPVAGSGQYF. The chain is built from TRBV14 and TRBJ2-3; 8 nucleotides line up with TRBD2. This CDR3 contains 13 residues. Germline V CDR1 and CDR2: SGHDN, FVKESK. Trimming removed 4 bases from V and 11 bases from J; junction bases left unmatched: 8.

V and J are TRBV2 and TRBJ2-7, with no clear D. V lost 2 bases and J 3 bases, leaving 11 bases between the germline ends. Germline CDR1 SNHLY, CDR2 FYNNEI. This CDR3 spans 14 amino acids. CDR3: CASSESRSDYEQYF. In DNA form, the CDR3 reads TGTGCCAGCAGTGAATCCCGGTCTGACTACGAGCAGTACTTC.

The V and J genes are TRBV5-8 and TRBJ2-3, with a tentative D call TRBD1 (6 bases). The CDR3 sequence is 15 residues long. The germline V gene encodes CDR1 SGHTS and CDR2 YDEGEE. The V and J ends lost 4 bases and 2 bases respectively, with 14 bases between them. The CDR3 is CASSKQQGYTDTQYF. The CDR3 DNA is TGTGCCAGCAGCAAGCAACAGGGATACACAGATACGCAGTATTTT.